The following is a TCR beta chain sequence with its context. Its antigen has not been determined. An end of the junction does not agree with germline; a read error may underlie this. This specimen belongs to a study (dated by TCRdb to 2015 to 2017). Background for the entire study: The study tested whether tumor-infiltrating Tregs in breast cancer are recruited from blood Tregs or converted in situ from other CD4+ T cell subsets. Overall study results and their limits: In terms of TCR gene usage, tumor memory CD4+ T cells clustered together with blood and lymph node memory CD4+ cells, as well as with lymph node naive CD4+ cells. The validation in the larger cohort was limited to a single TCR beta V-J rearrangement instead of whole repertoires. The greatest overlap of tumor-infiltrating Treg TCR alpha and beta sequences was observed with tumor naive CD4+ T cells, followed by blood naive CD4+ T cells.

Cells that were CD4+CD25+CD127-/low were isolated as Tregs. Tregs, naive and memory CD4+ T cells from tumor, blood and ipsilateral draining lymph nodes of a few breast cancer patients underwent full-length TCR alpha and beta sequencing. Tumor tissue and lymph nodes from ipsilateral axillary dissection were perfused with PBS, minced and digested with collagenase I and hyaluronidase. Sorted cell populations were confirmed by FACS to exceed 90% purity. Full-length TCR variable regions were amplified by 5' RACE PCR with constant-region reverse primers, followed by semi-nested PCR with Nested Universal Primer A. The ReliaPrep RNA Cell Miniprep System was used to extract total RNA, which was then reverse transcribed into 5'RACE-ready cDNA with the SMARTer RACE 5'/3' Kit. Multiplex adaptors were used to barcode full-length TCR alpha and beta libraries, and the barcoded libraries were sequenced on an Illumina MiSeq. Processing in the source paper ran as follows. For each of nine subset-tissue groups, sequencing data from the five patients were pooled, and the groups were compared by unsupervised clustering of TCR gene usage. The Morisita-Horn index was used to calculate repertoire similarity, with shared sequences weighted according to their contribution to each repertoire. TCRdb trimmed the raw reads at Q25, called clones with MiXCR and kept productive beta chains. Under each unique CDR3 protein, matching rows form one entry showing the most common genes and DNA. The V and J calls and clone size come from TCRdb's table, not from the authors' own analysis. The sample table holds 55,000 or so distinct CDR3 sequences, of which less than 25% were seen once. The ten largest clones capture 3.2% of the sample.

CDR3 length: 15 amino acids, cysteine to phenylalanine. The sequence is cut down to CDR3 DNA, 45 bases in frame from base 1. Based on the germline V gene, the CDR1 and CDR2 sequences are MNHEY and SVGEGT. The chain is made from TRBV6-2 or TRBV6-3 and TRBJ2-3, with 15 junctional bases fitting TRBD2. Sequencing input: tumor-infiltrating Tregs sorted from the breast tumor. This clonotype was obtained from a female donor with breast cancer. The CDR3 region has the sequence CASSGLAGGPDTRYF. The DNA is TGTGCCAGCAGCGGACTAGCGGGAGGGCCGGATACGCGGTATTTT.